This T cell receptor beta chain was observed in a study of follicular helper T cells after annual influenza vaccination. Described time point: 2015-2016 season, pre-vaccination. Vaccine contraindications, substance abuse, HIV/AIDS, active malignancy and active illness excluded donors. Non-naive CD4+CXCR5+PD-1+ cTfh were sorted into ICOS+CD38+ and ICOS-CD38- fractions. Germline V gene sequence: CDR1 MNHEY, CDR2 SVGAGI. There are 13 residues in the CDR3. V was pared by 6 bases and J by 1 base, with 10 bases between. TCRB sequencing was done at Survey resolution level. Produced via immunoSEQ multiplex PCR; TCRdb's table is partial and in-frame only. The table lists more than 2,000 clones, roughly 75% of them singletons.

The V gene is TRBV6-5, the J gene TRBJ2-7, with D unclear. The sample in question was CXCR5+ CD38+ circulating T follicular helper cells from blood, obtained on the day of influenza vaccination. Described subset: circulating Tfh, non-naive CD4+CXCR5+PD-1+ (ICOS+CD38+ or ICOS-CD38-). This TCR was sampled from an adult who received the influenza vaccine. This chain's CDR3 is CASSPDPSYEQYF. The CDR3 region has the DNA TGTGCCAGCAGCCCGGATCCTTCCTACGAGCAGTACTTC.